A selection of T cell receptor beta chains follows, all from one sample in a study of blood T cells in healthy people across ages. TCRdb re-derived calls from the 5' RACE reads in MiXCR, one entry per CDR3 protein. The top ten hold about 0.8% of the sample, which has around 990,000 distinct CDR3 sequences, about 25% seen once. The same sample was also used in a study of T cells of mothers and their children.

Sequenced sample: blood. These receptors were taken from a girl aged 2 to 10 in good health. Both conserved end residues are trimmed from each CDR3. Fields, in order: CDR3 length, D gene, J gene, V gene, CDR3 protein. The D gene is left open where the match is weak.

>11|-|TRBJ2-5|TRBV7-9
ASRPQGRETQY
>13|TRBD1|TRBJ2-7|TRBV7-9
ASSLVLQGAHEQY
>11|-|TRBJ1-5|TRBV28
AGGPRGNQPQH
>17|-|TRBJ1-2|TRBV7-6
ASSLAMRRDGWINYGYT
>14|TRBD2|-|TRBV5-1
ASSLAGLAGVNEQF
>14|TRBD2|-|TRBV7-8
ASSENSGLNSYEQY
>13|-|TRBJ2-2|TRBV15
ATSGEGPNTGELF
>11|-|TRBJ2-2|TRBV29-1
SVVGQNTGEPF
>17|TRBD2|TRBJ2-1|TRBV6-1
ASRPQIAGSQSSYNEQF
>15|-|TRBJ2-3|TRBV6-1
ASSEIRLGVTTDTQY
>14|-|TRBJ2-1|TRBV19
ASATSLGPGYNEQF
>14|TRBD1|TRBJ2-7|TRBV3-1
ASSHRPGQGPYEQY
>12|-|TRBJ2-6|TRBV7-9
ASDLGTGANVLT
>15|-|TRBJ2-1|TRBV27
ASSLFLPGESYNEQF
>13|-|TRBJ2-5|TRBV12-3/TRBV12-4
ASSYRRGLQETQY
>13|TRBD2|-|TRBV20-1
SAGIAGGIYNEQF
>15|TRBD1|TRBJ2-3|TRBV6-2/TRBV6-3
ASSFARDSASTDTQY